The present TCR beta chain was sequenced within a study of shared clonotypes between healthy human individuals. Findings of the study overall: Memory subsets generally showed lower estimated richness than naive subsets. Represented diversity (both genetic and exposure-history) was limited by the small number of donors. Naive CD4 clonotypes overlapped across several donors at 4.5% to 5.5%.

This CDR3 contains 13 residues. In germline, CDR1 is MNHEY, CDR2 SVGAGI. V gave up 6 bases and J gave up 2 bases, with 10 bases separating them. The method was immunoSEQ multiplex PCR; TCRdb's version includes in-frame clones alone and lacks a portion of them. The sample records some 2.3 million clones, approximately 95% being singletons. There were no recent acute infections or vaccinations among the donors, who were healthy HIV-negative adults. This clone was recorded once. Its cognate antigen is unknown. The same CDR3 is also encoded by other DNA sequences in this sample. J is TRBJ2-5 and V is TRBV6-5; either TRBD1 or TRBD2 may supply D (5 bases each). This TCR was sampled from a man between 18 and 35 years old in good health. Some clones in this sample may be carry-over from other donors' samples. Sequences were obtained from naive CD4+ T cells from PBMCs. Specified subset: CD45RA+ positively selected. CDR3 in amino acids: CASSPGQQETQYF. Here the CDR3 DNA reads TGTGCCAGCAGCCCGGGGCAACAAGAGACCCAGTACTTC.